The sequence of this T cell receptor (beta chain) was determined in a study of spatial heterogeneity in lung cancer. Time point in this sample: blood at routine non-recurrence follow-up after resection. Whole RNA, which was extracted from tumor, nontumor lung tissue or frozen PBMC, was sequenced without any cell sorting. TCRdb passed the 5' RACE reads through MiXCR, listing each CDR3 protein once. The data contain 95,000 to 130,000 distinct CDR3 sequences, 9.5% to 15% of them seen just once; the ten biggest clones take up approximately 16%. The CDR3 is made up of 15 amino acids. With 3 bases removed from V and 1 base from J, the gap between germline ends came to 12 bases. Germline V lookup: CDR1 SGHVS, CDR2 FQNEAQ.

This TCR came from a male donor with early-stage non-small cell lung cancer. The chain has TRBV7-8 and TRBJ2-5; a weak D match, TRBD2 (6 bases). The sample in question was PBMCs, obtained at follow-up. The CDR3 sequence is CASSFPRLVQETQYF. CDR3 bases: TGTGCCAGCAGCTTCCCGCGACTAGTCCAAGAGACCCAGTACTTC. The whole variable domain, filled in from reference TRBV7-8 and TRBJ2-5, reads GAGVSQSPRYKVAKRGQDVALRCDPISGHVSLFWYQQALGQGPEFLTYFQNEAQLDKSGLPSDRFFAERPEGSVSTLKIQRTQQEDSAVYLCASSFPRLVQETQYFGPGTRLLVL.